This T cell receptor (beta chain) was obtained from a study of blood T cell repertoires in COVID-19. Study at large: PBMCs, B-cell-depleted T cells, or T cells provided the cDNA or gDNA that made up the material.

This CDR3 has 14 amino acids. The junction had 3 bases not matched to a gene; V was cut back by 6 bases and J by 3 bases. Germline V CDR1 and CDR2: SQVTM, ANQGSEA. Followed longitudinally, the Seattle patients had been enrolled during active infection. This clone is a singleton in its sample. The table came from immunoSEQ multiplex PCR; TCRdb's copy has only in-frame clones and leaves some out. The profile shows approximately 300,000 clones, roughly 90% of them singletons. The chain combines TRBV29-1 with TRBJ2-7, with 15 nucleotides matching TRBD2. The TCR originated in a young woman with COVID-19, enrolled during active disease. The specimen was peripheral blood. The CDR3 DNA sequence: TGCAGCGTGGGACTAGCGGGGGGCCGCTACGAGCAGTACTTC. It specifies CSVGLAGGRYEQYF.